The 32 T cell receptor beta chains below all came from one sample that was sequenced in a study of T cell responses to AZD1222 COVID-19 vaccine. Data came from immunoSEQ multiplex PCR; TCRdb stores just in-frame clones and leaves some out. The repertoire holds more than 70,000 clones, with about 91% as singletons. Specimen: peripheral blood, collected 28 days after the second AZD1222 dose. The receptors come from an adult who received the AZD1222 COVID-19 vaccine.

The chain carries TRBV12-5 and TRBJ1-5; D uncertain. Trimming stripped 6 bases from V and 0 bases from J, with 3 bases between. CDR3 length: 12 residues. Germline-derived CDR1 and CDR2 are LGHNT and FRNRAP. CDR3 protein: CASGYSNQPQHF. CDR3 in DNA: TGTGCTAGTGGGTATAGCAATCAGCCCCAGCATTTT. Full variable domain (remainder filled in from reference TRBV12-5 and TRBJ1-5): DARVTQTPRHKVTEMGQEVTMRCQPILGHNTVFWYRQTMMQGLELLAYFRNRAPLDDSGMPKDRFSAEMPDATLATLKIQPSEPRDSAVYFCASGYSNQPQHFGDGTRLSIL.

The genes are TRBV5-1 and TRBJ2-7; D perhaps matches TRBD1 (7 bases). CDR3 size: 14 residues. Deletions cut 4 bases from V and 6 bases from J, with 17 bases between. From germline, CDR1 is SGHRS and CDR2 YFSETQ. The CDR3 sequence is CASSTRQGGREQYF. The DNA of the CDR3 is TGCGCCAGCAGCACGCGACAGGGAGGTCGCGAGCAGTACTTC.

The V call is TRBV19, the J call TRBJ2-1, with D perhaps TRBD1 (6 bases). Germline loops: CDR1 LNHDA, CDR2 SQIVND (reference sequence). CDR3 length equals 15 residues. With 6 bases removed from V and 1 base from J, the gap between germline ends came to 13 bases. The CDR3 bases are TGTGCCAGTAGATCCAGGGGCCTATCCTACAATGAGCAGTTCTTC. Translated: CASRSRGLSYNEQFF.

In regard to this clone: Other nucleotide sequences in the sample specify the same CDR3. The chain employs TRBV5-1 and TRBJ2-7, with D tentatively TRBD1 (6 bases). Germline V CDR1 and CDR2: SGHRS, YFSETQ. The CDR3 runs to 16 residues. With 8 bases removed from V and 2 bases from J, the gap between germline ends came to 23 bases. The CDR3 is CASSPSTGLFAYEQYF. The CDR3 DNA follows: TGCGCCAGTAGCCCCTCAACAGGGTTATTCGCCTACGAGCAGTACTTC.

The chain is built from TRBV7-9 and TRBJ1-3, with 7 bases that match TRBD1. V trimming: 3 bases; J trimming: 12 bases; junction bases outside the gene matches: 14. Germline values: CDR1 SEHNR, CDR2 FQNEAQ (reference sequence). This CDR3 has 15 residues. CDR3 sequence reads: CASSFPKEGAWGIYF. The DNA of the CDR3 is TGTGCCAGCAGCTTTCCGAAAGAGGGGGCCTGGGGCATATATTTT. Full variable domain (missing parts from reference TRBV7-9 and TRBJ1-3): DTGVSQNPRHKITKRGQNVTFRCDPISEHNRLYWYRQTLGQGPEFLTYFQNEAQLEKSRLLSDRFSAERPKGSFSTLEIQRTEQGDSAMYLCASSFPKEGAWGIYFGEGSWLTVV.

This sequence joins TRBV27 and TRBJ1-4; the match to TRBD1 covers 7 bases. Germline trimming cut 5 bases from V and 7 bases from J; bases unmatched to any gene: 10. Germline V gene lookup returns CDR1 MNHEY and CDR2 SMNVEV (reference sequence). The CDR3 covers 15 residues. CDR3 region: CASSPRQGRGEKLFF. For the CDR3, the DNA is TGTGCCAGCAGTCCAAGACAGGGTAGGGGTGAAAAACTGTTTTTT.

The chain couples TRBV10-3 to TRBJ2-7; 10 positions agree with TRBD2. The germline CDR1 and CDR2 sequences are ENHRY and SYGVKD. CDR3 length: 15 residues. V trimming: 2 bases; J trimming: 3 bases; junction bases outside the gene matches: 4. The CDR3 loop reads CAISEMASGSYEQYF. The CDR3 nucleotides read TGTGCCATCAGTGAGATGGCTAGCGGGAGCTACGAGCAGTACTTC.

Written as DNA, the CDR3 is TGTGCCGCCCTATGGGGCATGAGCCCTCCGGGGGGCTACACCTTC. This sequence encodes CAALWGMSPPGGYTF. The rearrangement uses TRBV28 and TRBJ1-2, with a tentative D call TRBD1 (5 bases). Germline CDR1 and CDR2: MDHEN and SYDVKM. The V gene lost 11 bases and the J gene lost 8 bases, with 27 bases spanning the gap. This CDR3 region has 15 residues.

The chain has TRBV27 and TRBJ1-1; D may be TRBD1 (5 bases). Germline-derived CDR1 and CDR2 are MNHEY and SMNVEV (reference sequence). This CDR3 is 14 amino acids long. V lost 5 bases, J lost 1 base, and 11 bases lay in between. CDR3 sequence reads: CASSTSTGNTEAFF. The CDR3 DNA is TGTGCCAGCAGTACAAGCACAGGGAACACTGAAGCTTTCTTT.

The rearrangement uses TRBV27 and TRBJ1-2; D not certain. V lost 2 bases, J lost 8 bases, and 12 bases lay in between. The CDR3 loop spans 13 amino acids. Germline V gene data show CDR1 as MNHEY and CDR2 as SMNVEV (reference sequence). CDR3 residues: CASSLSPGEGYTF. The CDR3 DNA reads as TGTGCCAGCAGTTTAAGTCCAGGCGAAGGCTACACCTTC.

The gene calls are TRBV28 and TRBJ2-2, with TRBD2 identical over 7 bases. The length of the CDR3 is 14 residues. Per the germline V gene, CDR1 is MDHEN and CDR2 is SYDVKM. Unmatched junction bases numbered 5, after V lost 7 bases and J lost 3 bases. CDR3 coding DNA: TGTGCCAGCAAGGGGCTAGCGGACACCGGGGAGCTGTTTTTT. Its translation: CASKGLADTGELFF.

J is TRBJ2-5 and V is TRBV4-1; the D is unclear. Germline CDR1 reads MGHRA; CDR2 reads YSYEKL. The CDR3 runs 12 residues. V lost 0 bases to trimming and J lost 6 bases, with 5 bases between them. The CDR3 DNA reads TGCGCCAGCAGCCAAGAGGCGCAGACCCAGTACTTC. It is translated as CASSQEAQTQYF.

This clone was counted a few times. The rearrangement joins TRBV6-2 or TRBV6-3 to TRBJ1-1; D not resolved. Trimming took off 4 bases at V and 0 bases at J, with 21 bases between the two ends. The CDR3 consists of 18 residues. Germline V gene data show CDR1 as MNHEY and CDR2 as SVGEGT. CDR3 sequence reads: CASSSTPMGGGLNTEAFF. DNA of the CDR3: TGTGCCAGCAGTTCAACTCCCATGGGAGGCGGGTTGAACACTGAAGCTTTCTTT.

The DNA of the CDR3 is TGTGCCAGCAGTGAGTCAGGGGGGGGTCAGCCCCAGCATTTT. Translating gives CASSESGGGQPQHF. The chain joins TRBV2 to TRBJ1-5, with TRBD1 matching 7 bases. The V gene's germline CDR1 is SNHLY and CDR2 FYNNEI. The CDR3 has 14 residues. The junction had 5 bases not matched to a gene; V was cut back by 3 bases and J by 6 bases.

CDR3 nucleotide sequence: TGTGCCATCAACCCAGGACAGGGGACCTCTGGGGCCAACGTCCTGACTTTC. Encoded protein: CAINPGQGTSGANVLTF. The rearrangement uses TRBV10-3 and TRBJ2-6, with 9 bases identical to TRBD1. Trimming removed 7 bases from V and 0 bases from J; junction bases left unmatched: 7. CDR1 and CDR2 from the germline V gene are ENHRY and SYGVKD. The CDR3 totals 17 residues.

The chain recombines TRBV18 with TRBJ2-5; no definite D call. The CDR3 is 13 amino acids. CDR1 KGHSH and CDR2 LQKENI come from the germline V gene. With 6 bases removed from V and 5 bases from J, the gap between germline ends came to 13 bases. CDR3 residues: CASSLGPAETQYF. The DNA for the CDR3 is TGTGCCAGCTCCCTGGGCCCTGCGGAGACCCAGTACTTC.

The chain joins TRBV11-3 to TRBJ1-4; D gene uncertain. Trimming stripped 8 bases from V and 6 bases from J, with 16 bases between. From germline, CDR1 is SGHNT and CDR2 YENEEA. CDR3 length: 14 amino acids. The CDR3 coding sequence is TGTGCCAGCGGCCACGGCCATCGGGATGAAAAACTGTTTTTT. Amino acid sequence: CASGHGHRDEKLFF.

The chain employs TRBV24-1 and TRBJ1-2; a weak D match, TRBD1 (5 bases). From germline, CDR1 is KGHDR and CDR2 SFDVKD. This CDR3 spans 14 amino acids. V was pared by 2 bases and J by 7 bases, with 13 bases between. CDR3 in DNA: TGTGCCACCAGTGATTCCAGCAGGGCGGGTGGCTACACCTTC. This sequence encodes CATSDSSRAGGYTF.

This chain links TRBV7-2 with TRBJ1-6; D ambiguous. The CDR3 is 17 residues long. V lost 5 bases, J lost 5 bases, and 19 bases lay in between. The V gene's germline CDR1 is SGHTA and CDR2 FQGNSA. The CDR3 spells CASSLRPGGLHNSPLHF. In DNA form, the CDR3 reads TGTGCCAGCAGCCTTCGACCGGGAGGACTTCATAATTCACCCCTCCACTTT.

The rearrangement links TRBV7-8 to TRBJ2-1; TRBD2 matches at 12 bases. This CDR3 is built from 15 residues. Per germline, CDR1 SGHVS and CDR2 FQNEAQ. V dropped 6 bases and J dropped 7; count of bases not matched to a gene: 7. In DNA form, the CDR3 reads TGTGCCAGCAGAAAGGGACTAGCGGGCCCTAATGAGCAGTTCTTC. Amino acid sequence: CASRKGLAGPNEQFF.

V is TRBV9 and J is TRBJ1-1; no reliable D call. Germline CDR1 SGDLS, CDR2 YYNGEE. The CDR3 is 13 amino acids. V shed 7 bases and J shed 3 bases, with 13 bases lying between them. The CDR3 nucleotides read TGTGCCAGCGCTTTTGATGGGGACACTGAAGCTTTCTTT. Protein: CASAFDGDTEAFF.

The rearrangement links TRBV28 to TRBJ1-5; D perhaps matches TRBD1 (6 bases). The CDR3 extends over 15 amino acids. V dropped 3 bases and J dropped 2 bases, with 11 bases sitting between them. Germline-derived CDR1 and CDR2 are MDHEN and SYDVKM. This CDR3 reads CASSFRTAGNQPQHF. The CDR3 coding sequence is TGTGCCAGCAGTTTTCGGACAGCGGGCAATCAGCCCCAGCATTTT.

This chain links TRBV19 with TRBJ1-5; D not certain. Germline-derived CDR1 and CDR2 are LNHDA and SQIVND (reference sequence). Trimming shortened V by 3 bases and J by 5 bases, and 11 bases separated the two germline ends. This CDR3 region has 14 residues. This CDR3 is CASSMKVGYQPQHF. The CDR3 region has the DNA TGTGCCAGTAGTATGAAAGTCGGTTATCAGCCCCAGCATTTT.

This rearrangement joins TRBV28 to TRBJ1-2; TRBD1 matches 7 bases. Trimming removed 4 bases from V and 8 bases from J; junction bases left unmatched: 7. This CDR3 region has 13 residues. Germline CDR1 is MDHEN and CDR2 is SYDVKM. CDR3 DNA: TGTGCCAGCAGTTCCCTACAGGGGTTAGGCTACACCTTC. It encodes CASSSLQGLGYTF.

This chain connects TRBV5-1 to TRBJ2-1; 8 nucleotides align to TRBD2. With V trimmed by 1 base and J by 10 bases, 4 bases remained unmatched. The germline V gene encodes CDR1 SGHRS and CDR2 YFSETQ. The CDR3 contains 13 residues. The CDR3 here is CASSLREGGEQFF. The CDR3 DNA reads as TGCGCCAGCAGCTTGCGGGAGGGCGGGGAGCAGTTCTTC.

A remark on this clone: The same CDR3 can be traced to other DNA sequences in this sample. V and J are TRBV6-4 and TRBJ2-1; tentative D call: TRBD2 (6 bases). From germline, CDR1 is MRHNA and CDR2 SNTAGT. The length of the CDR3 is 15 residues. Trimming removed 0 bases from V and 1 base from J, with 7 bases in between. The CDR3 here is CASSDSAGSYNEQFF. CDR3 DNA: TGTGCCAGCAGTGACTCGGCGGGGTCCTACAATGAGCAGTTCTTC.

The rearrangement joins TRBV5-6 to TRBJ1-1; possible D gene TRBD1, 6 bases. V was clipped by 0 bases and J by 6 bases, with 9 bases between them. The CDR3 length is 13 residues. The V gene's germline CDR1 is SGHDT and CDR2 YYEEEE. The CDR3 DNA is TGTGCCAGCAGCTTGGTCCGGGGGCCTGAAGCTTTCTTT. It yields the protein CASSLVRGPEAFF.

The DNA of the CDR3 is TGTGCCAGTAGTATCACAGGGGGCGCGGGTCAGCCCCAGCATTTT. It translates to CASSITGGAGQPQHF. The chain joins TRBV19 to TRBJ1-5; the match to TRBD1 covers 9 bases. This CDR3 is 15 amino acids long. V shed 3 bases and J 6 bases; nucleotides not matched to a gene: 6. The V gene's germline CDR1 is LNHDA and CDR2 SQIVND (reference sequence).

V is TRBV20-1 and J is TRBJ2-7, with 9 bases aligning to TRBD1. The CDR3 loop spans 11 amino acids. V was pared by 4 bases and J by 13 bases, with 8 bases of the junction left unmatched. Germline loops: CDR1 DFQATT, CDR2 SNEGSKA (reference sequence). The CDR3 DNA sequence: TGCAGTGCTATCGCACAGGGGGCGAAATACTTC. It encodes CSAIAQGAKYF.

The chain joins TRBV7-9 to TRBJ1-2; D gene ambiguous. CDR3 size: 13 residues. Germline CDR1 and CDR2: SEHNR and FQNEAQ (reference sequence). Trimming pared 5 bases from V and 3 bases from J, leaving 10 bases between. The CDR3 sequence is CASSVEPYYGYTF. The CDR3 nucleotides read TGTGCCAGCAGCGTGGAACCCTACTATGGCTACACCTTC.

The rearrangement links TRBV3-1 (or the pseudogene TRBV3-2) to TRBJ2-2, with TRBD2 matching over 12 bases. V was clipped by 6 bases and J by 5 bases; unmatched bases: 7. Germline V gives CDR1 LGHDT, CDR2 YNNKEL (reference sequence). The CDR3 runs 16 residues. CDR3 sequence reads: CASRTTSGSMTGELFF. The CDR3 DNA reads TGTGCCAGCAGGACGACTAGCGGGAGTATGACCGGGGAGCTGTTTTTT.

V usage is TRBV7-2 and J usage is TRBJ2-1; no clear D. CDR1 and CDR2 from the germline V gene are SGHTA and FQGNSA. V lost 5 bases and J lost 10, with 12 bases in between. There are 12 residues in the CDR3. Here the CDR3 DNA reads TGTGCCAGCAGCGCCCTAATGTTGGAGCAGTTCTTC. Protein: CASSALMLEQFF.